The rows below give T cell receptor beta chains drawn from one sample of a study of T-cell reconstitution after alpha-beta-depleted transplantation in children. From the PCR reads, TCRdb called clonotypes with MiXCR, one entry per CDR3 protein. Counted here are roughly 300,000 distinct CDR3 sequences, 9.5% to 13% occurring once; the ten biggest clones make up around a quarter. This sample comprised peripheral blood, obtained 180 days after TCRalphabeta/CD19-depleted stem cell transplant. The receptors come from a male patient aged 2-10 years who had a stem cell transplant for chronic granulomatous disease, so the T cells may come from the graft donor. Both conserved end residues are part of each CDR3. Fields, in order: CDR3 protein, CDR3 DNA, V gene, clone size, J gene, CDR3 length, D gene. The D gene is left open where the match is weak. Not all rows give a size; the values are once, few, many and, for expanded clones, a class.

CDR3 protein: CASSYLRTANFPFYEQYF
CDR3 DNA: TGTGCCAGCAGTTACCTGAGGACCGCCAACTTCCCCTTCTACGAGCAGTACTTC
V gene: TRBV6-5
clone size: many
J gene: TRBJ2-7
CDR3 length: 18
D gene: NA

CDR3 protein: CASSPGRDIQYF
CDR3 DNA: TGTGCCAGCAGCCCCGGGCGGGACATTCAGTACTTC
V gene: TRBV9
clone size: many
J gene: TRBJ2-4
CDR3 length: 12
D gene: NA

CDR3 protein: CASSSSRDRGTYEQYF
CDR3 DNA: TGCGCCAGCAGCTCCTCGAGGGACAGGGGGACCTACGAGCAGTACTTC
V gene: TRBV5-1
clone size: many
J gene: TRBJ2-7
CDR3 length: 16
D gene: TRBD1

CDR3 protein: CASSFRDKFTSSGANVLTF
CDR3 DNA: TGTGCCAGCTCATTCCGGGACAAGTTTACTAGCTCTGGGGCCAACGTCCTGACTTTC
V gene: TRBV18
clone size: many
J gene: TRBJ2-6
CDR3 length: 19
D gene: NA

CDR3 protein: CASSVTQTANYGYTF
CDR3 DNA: TGTGCCAGCAGTGTTACCCAGACAGCTAACTATGGCTACACCTTC
V gene: TRBV25-1
clone size: many
J gene: TRBJ1-2
CDR3 length: 15
D gene: NA

CDR3 protein: CASSQGDGYTGELFF
CDR3 DNA: TGTGCCAGCAGCCAAGGGGACGGTTACACCGGGGAGCTGTTTTTT
V gene: TRBV3-1
clone size: many
J gene: TRBJ2-2
CDR3 length: 15
D gene: NA

CDR3 protein: CASTSPGTGSHEQYF
CDR3 DNA: TGTGCCAGCACCTCTCCCGGGACAGGGAGTCACGAGCAGTACTTC
V gene: TRBV28
clone size: many
J gene: TRBJ2-7
CDR3 length: 15
D gene: TRBD1

CDR3 protein: CSARGGTYEQYF
CDR3 DNA: TGCAGTGCTAGGGGCGGGACCTACGAGCAGTACTTC
V gene: TRBV20-1
clone size: many
J gene: TRBJ2-7
CDR3 length: 12
D gene: NA

CDR3 protein: CASSPREAGELFF
CDR3 DNA: TGTGCCAGCAGCCCTAGAGAGGCCGGGGAGCTGTTTTTT
V gene: TRBV7-2
clone size: many
J gene: TRBJ2-2
CDR3 length: 13
D gene: NA

CDR3 protein: CATSGGTGGFSEQYF
CDR3 DNA: TGTGCCACCAGTGGCGGGACAGGGGGCTTTAGCGAGCAGTACTTC
V gene: TRBV24-1
clone size: many
J gene: TRBJ2-7
CDR3 length: 15
D gene: TRBD1

CDR3 protein: CPTSRARQTTNEKLFF
CDR3 DNA: TGTCCCACCAGCAGAGCGCGACAAACAACTAATGAAAAACTGTTTTTT
V gene: TRBV15
clone size: NA
J gene: TRBJ1-4
CDR3 length: 16
D gene: NA

CDR3 protein: CASSRTLPAGVTGELFF
CDR3 DNA: TGTGCCAGCAGCCGCACCCTTCCCGCGGGAGTGACCGGGGAGCTGTTTTTT
V gene: TRBV28
clone size: many
J gene: TRBJ2-2
CDR3 length: 17
D gene: TRBD2

CDR3 protein: CASSVGANTEQYF
CDR3 DNA: TGTGCCAGCAGCGTAGGGGCCAATACCGAGCAGTACTTC
V gene: TRBV7-3
clone size: many
J gene: TRBJ2-7
CDR3 length: 13
D gene: NA

CDR3 protein: CSAADSYYGYTF
CDR3 DNA: TGCAGTGCAGCGGACAGCTACTATGGCTACACCTTC
V gene: TRBV20-1
clone size: many
J gene: TRBJ1-2
CDR3 length: 12
D gene: NA

CDR3 protein: CSASRSGGRGDTQYF
CDR3 DNA: TGCAGTGCTAGCCGTAGCGGGGGCCGGGGAGATACGCAGTATTTT
V gene: TRBV20-1
clone size: many
J gene: TRBJ2-3
CDR3 length: 15
D gene: TRBD2

CDR3 protein: CASSPGVVAGGYNEQFF
CDR3 DNA: TGTGCCAGCAGCCCAGGTGTCGTAGCGGGAGGTTACAATGAGCAGTTCTTC
V gene: TRBV7-8
clone size: many
J gene: TRBJ2-1
CDR3 length: 17
D gene: TRBD2

CDR3 protein: CSAREPSGRIAKNIQYF
CDR3 DNA: TGCAGTGCTAGAGAGCCTAGCGGGAGGATAGCCAAAAACATTCAGTACTTC
V gene: TRBV20-1
clone size: few
J gene: TRBJ2-4
CDR3 length: 17
D gene: TRBD2

CDR3 protein: CASSTSGGLETQYF
CDR3 DNA: TGTGCCAGCAGCACTAGCGGGGGGTTGGAGACCCAGTACTTC
V gene: TRBV7-2
clone size: many
J gene: TRBJ2-5
CDR3 length: 14
D gene: TRBD2

CDR3 protein: CASSTVGNTEAFF
CDR3 DNA: TGTGCCAGCAGCACCGTTGGGAACACTGAAGCTTTCTTT
V gene: TRBV6-6
clone size: many
J gene: TRBJ1-1
CDR3 length: 13
D gene: NA

CDR3 protein: CASSSGVENIQYF
CDR3 DNA: TGTGCCAGCAGCTCAGGGGTGGAAAACATTCAGTACTTC
V gene: TRBV12-3/TRBV12-4
clone size: NA
J gene: TRBJ2-4
CDR3 length: 13
D gene: NA

CDR3 protein: CASSHSGRGETQYF
CDR3 DNA: TGTGCCAGCAGTCATAGCGGGAGAGGCGAGACCCAGTACTTC
V gene: TRBV12-3/TRBV12-4
clone size: many
J gene: TRBJ2-5
CDR3 length: 14
D gene: TRBD2

CDR3 protein: CASSLMGSNQPQHF
CDR3 DNA: TGTGCCAGCAGCTTGATGGGGAGCAATCAGCCCCAGCATTTT
V gene: TRBV5-5
clone size: many
J gene: TRBJ1-5
CDR3 length: 14
D gene: NA

CDR3 protein: CASSLGGSVTEAFF
CDR3 DNA: TGTGCCAGCAGCTTAGGGGGTAGTGTCACTGAAGCTTTCTTT
V gene: TRBV7-2
clone size: many
J gene: TRBJ1-1
CDR3 length: 14
D gene: NA